These 15 T cell receptor beta chains were all obtained from the same sample, sequenced in a study of long-term antiretroviral therapy in people with HIV. Survey level was the resolution at which the v3.0 immunoSEQ assay ran. The assay was immunoSEQ multiplex PCR, and TCRdb's table has in-frame clones only and misses some. The sample lists more than 35,000 clones; roughly 94% were seen once. This material consisted of unsorted PBMCs, taken 4.1 years after starting antiretroviral therapy. The source is a woman between 50 and 59 years old with HIV.

The chain is built from TRBV5-1 and TRBJ2-6, with D unresolved. The CDR3 is 14 residues long. Germline V gene lookup returns CDR1 SGHRS and CDR2 YFSETQ. V dropped 3 bases and J dropped 1 base, with 5 bases sitting between them. The DNA of the CDR3 is TGCGCCAGCAGCTCGGCGTCTGGGGCCAACGTCCTGACTTTC. As protein: CASSSASGANVLTF.

This clone was observed once. The rearrangement joins TRBV7-9 to TRBJ2-7, with D tentatively TRBD1 (6 bases). Germline V gene sequence: CDR1 SEHNR, CDR2 FQNEAQ (reference sequence). V was pared by 5 bases and J by 3 bases, with 11 bases between. The CDR3 has 13 residues. CDR3 DNA sequence: TGTGCCAGCAGCCCGGACAGCAACTACGAGCAGTACTTC. The encoded protein is CASSPDSNYEQYF.

V usage is TRBV6-5 and J usage is TRBJ1-2; D call uncertain. Looked up from germline, CDR1 is MNHEY and CDR2 is SVGAGI. V was shortened by 2 bases and J by 4 bases, with 14 bases between the two germline ends. The CDR3 is 15 amino acids. Written as DNA, the CDR3 is TGTGCCAGCAGTTACAACCCCGGCCGGCTCTATGGCTACACCTTC. Its translation: CASSYNPGRLYGYTF.

This clone was counted a single time. This chain's CDR3 is CASSQGGIYNEQFF. Written as DNA, the CDR3 is TGTGCCAGCAGCCAGGGGGGAATCTACAATGAGCAGTTCTTC. The chain joins TRBV4-2 to TRBJ2-1; perhaps TRBD2 as D (6 bases). The CDR3 has 14 amino acids. Germline V gives CDR1 LGHNA, CDR2 YNFKEQ. Trimming shortened V by 3 bases and J by 3 bases, and 9 bases separated the two germline ends.

The V and J genes are TRBV10-3 and TRBJ1-1, with TRBD1 matching over 8 bases. The CDR3 is 19 amino acids. Per germline, CDR1 ENHRY and CDR2 SYGVKD. V shed 2 bases and J 4 bases; nucleotides not matched to a gene: 18. CDR3 bases: TGTGCCATCAGTGAGAGGGGTCAGGGGGCGCGCGGATCCGGCACTGAAGCTTTCTTT. Residues: CAISERGQGARGSGTEAFF.

The rearrangement links TRBV29-1 to TRBJ1-1; 10 bases are shared with TRBD1. The CDR3 is 15 residues long. V shed 2 bases and J 5 bases; nucleotides not matched to a gene: 8. Germline V gene sequence: CDR1 SQVTM, CDR2 ANQGSEA. CDR3 residues: CSVENPGQGGTEAFF. CDR3 coding DNA: TGCAGCGTTGAAAATCCCGGACAGGGGGGAACTGAAGCTTTCTTT.

This clone was recorded only once. J is TRBJ2-5 and V is TRBV7-9; 7 bases agree with TRBD1. The trim removed 0 bases at V and 1 base at J, leaving 5 bases unmatched. The CDR3 spans 16 residues. CDR1 is SEHNR and CDR2 is FQNEAQ in the germline V gene (reference sequence). The CDR3, as DNA: TGTGCCAGCAGCTTAGCACCGGGACAGCGCCAAGAGACCCAGTACTTC. Its protein is CASSLAPGQRQETQYF.

The gene calls are TRBV20-1 and TRBJ1-2; D gene ambiguous. This CDR3 has 11 amino acids. CDR1 is DFQATT, CDR2 SNEGSKA, per germline (reference sequence). V gave up 6 bases and J gave up 1 base, with 6 bases separating them. CDR3 protein: CSAPFNYGYTF. The DNA of the CDR3 is TGCAGTGCGCCCTTTAACTATGGCTACACCTTC.

The chain is built from TRBV9 and TRBJ1-2; the match to TRBD1 covers 7 bases. The junction had 11 bases not matched to a gene; V was cut back by 4 bases and J by 5 bases. Germline loops: CDR1 SGDLS, CDR2 YYNGEE. The CDR3 totals 15 residues. The CDR3 region is CASSQGGDRPYGYTF. The CDR3 coding sequence is TGTGCCAGCAGCCAAGGGGGGGACAGACCTTATGGCTACACCTTC.

This clone was seen once. The rearrangement joins TRBV30 to TRBJ1-6; no definite D call. The V gene's germline CDR1 is GTSNPN and CDR2 SVGIG (reference sequence). The CDR3 contains 14 residues. V was shortened by 5 bases and J by 8 bases, with 16 bases between the two germline ends. The CDR3 sequence: CAWDKDLTHSPLHF. DNA for the CDR3: TGTGCCTGGGACAAGGATCTGACTCATTCACCCCTCCACTTT.

The rearrangement uses TRBV25-1 and TRBJ1-4, with D possibly TRBD1 on 5 matching bases. V gave up 3 bases and J gave up 0 bases, with 11 bases separating them. This CDR3 is built from 16 residues. The germline CDR1 and CDR2 sequences are MGHDK and SYGVNS. The CDR3 nucleotides are TGTGCCAGCAGTGAGGGACGGAAAGCAACTAATGAAAAACTGTTTTTT. Its translation is CASSEGRKATNEKLFF.

This chain uses TRBV27 with TRBJ2-2; 7 nucleotides agree with TRBD2. Germline V gene lookup returns CDR1 MNHEY and CDR2 SMNVEV (reference sequence). Trimming took 9 bases from V and 6 from J; bases not matched to a gene: 1. The CDR3 loop spans 11 amino acids. CDR3 sequence reads: CASGGAGELFF. The CDR3 DNA sequence: TGTGCCAGTGGGGGGGCCGGGGAGCTGTTTTTT.

The chain uses TRBV30 and TRBJ2-7; unclear D gene. This CDR3 has 13 amino acids. V was cut by 3 bases and J by 7 bases, with 16 bases left in between. Germline V CDR1 and CDR2: GTSNPN, SVGIG (reference sequence). CDR3 DNA: TGTGCCTGGAGCTCGGGCGGCGGTCGGGAGCAGTACTTC. Translation gives CAWSSGGGREQYF.

The V call is TRBV19, the J call TRBJ2-7; D unclear. CDR3 length: 11 residues. The germline V gene encodes CDR1 LNHDA and CDR2 SQIVND (reference sequence). V lost 10 bases to trimming and J lost 2 bases, with 9 bases between them. The CDR3: CATRGPYEQYF. In nucleotides, the CDR3 is TGTGCCACTCGAGGACCCTACGAGCAGTACTTC. The variable domain in full, with the rest retrieved from reference TRBV19 and TRBJ2-7, is DGGITQSPKYLFRKEGQNVTLSCEQNLNHDAMYWYRQDPGQGLRLIYYSQIVNDFQKGDIAEGYSVSREKKESFPLTVTSAQKNPTAFYLCATRGPYEQYFGPGTRLTVT.

The chain carries TRBV19 and TRBJ1-5; D is unclear. The ends were cut back, 3 bases at V and 0 bases at J, with 12 bases in the middle. The length of the CDR3 is 16 residues. The V gene's germline CDR1 is LNHDA and CDR2 SQIVND (reference sequence). CDR3 residues: CASSMRFHTSNQPQHF. CDR3 coding DNA: TGTGCCAGTAGTATGAGGTTTCACACTAGCAATCAGCCCCAGCATTTT.